These 21 T cell receptor beta chains originate from one sample sequenced in a study of blood T cells in healthy people across ages. The second PCR ran roughly 6 to 11 cycles with a sample-barcoded 5' primer and J-beta primers. TCRdb processed the 5' RACE reads anew with MiXCR; each CDR3 protein has one entry. This repertoire shows approximately 900,000 distinct CDR3 sequences, about 48% found once; its top ten account for over 10%. Sequencing input: blood. The receptors here all came from a man aged 25-40 years in good health.

The gene calls are TRBV7-9 and TRBJ2-5; 7 positions match TRBD2. The DNA end is more similar to TRBJ2-7, so the J call may be wrong. The germline V gene has CDR1 SEHNR and CDR2 FQNEAQ (reference sequence). There are 15 residues in the CDR3. CDR3 residues: CASSFDPGGTYEQYF. DNA for the CDR3: TGTGCCAGCAGCTTTGACCCGGGGGGAACCTACGAGCAGTACTTC.

With regard to this clonotype: This may come from a read error, since a much larger clone is one base off. J is TRBJ1-1 and V is TRBV21-1; TRBD1 reflects the table's D call only, with no check against the DNA. TRBV21-1 has pseudogene status. This CDR3 has 13 amino acids. The CDR3 region is CASSKTDDTEAFF. In nucleotides, the CDR3 is TGTGCCAGCAGCAAGACAGACGACACTGAAGCTTTCTTT.

This chain uses TRBV6-5 with TRBJ2-1; possible D gene TRBD2, 5 bases. The CDR3 loop spans 16 amino acids. V was pared by 4 bases and J by 0 bases, with 13 bases between. CDR1 and CDR2 (germline): MNHEY, SVGAGI. The CDR3 is CASSSRGASSYNEQFF. CDR3 coding DNA: TGTGCCAGCAGTTCCCGGGGAGCAAGCTCCTACAATGAGCAGTTCTTC.

The J gene is TRBJ1-2, the V gene TRBV7-8; 7 bases agree with TRBD1. The CDR3 has 16 residues. Per the germline V gene, CDR1 is SGHVS and CDR2 is FQNEAQ. With V trimmed by 2 bases and J by 4 bases, 10 bases remained unmatched. CDR3 loop: CASSLMRTGSVYGYTF. The DNA of the CDR3 is TGTGCCAGCAGCTTAATGAGGACAGGCAGCGTCTATGGCTACACCTTC.

This chain links TRBV6-5 with TRBJ1-4; 7 nucleotides line up with TRBD1. In germline, CDR1 is MNHEY, CDR2 SVGAGI. The V segment lost 6 bases and the J segment 5 bases; nucleotides outside the gene matches: 9. This CDR3 contains 15 residues. In DNA form, the CDR3 reads TGTGCCAGCAGCTTTACACAGGGGTTAAATGAAAAACTGTTTTTT. This sequence encodes CASSFTQGLNEKLFF.

The rearrangement uses TRBV28 and TRBJ1-4; no reliable D call. The CDR3 spans 14 residues. V lost 6 bases and J lost 4, with 12 bases in between. Germline CDR1 reads MDHEN; CDR2 reads SYDVKM. DNA for the CDR3: TGTGCCAGCAGCCGCGGTCCAGTTAATGAAAAACTGTTTTTT. It translates to CASSRGPVNEKLFF.

V gene TRBV7-3 combines with J gene TRBJ2-1, with D maybe TRBD2 (5 bases). Germline CDR1 reads SGHTA; CDR2 reads FQGTGA. This CDR3 has 14 amino acids. The V end was cut by 5 bases, the J end by 6 bases, with 14 bases between. This chain's CDR3 is CASSQEGRINEQFF. The CDR3 coding sequence is TGTGCCAGCAGCCAAGAGGGCCGCATCAATGAGCAGTTCTTC.

This clonotype was detected a few times. The rearrangement joins TRBV4-1 to TRBJ2-1; D gene uncertain. The CDR3 extends over 17 amino acids. Trimming cost V 1 base and J 2 bases, with 15 bases left between them. Germline-derived CDR1 and CDR2 are MGHRA and YSYEKL. CDR3 region: CASSQVRSQSAYNEQFF. CDR3 nucleotides: TGCGCCAGCAGCCAAGTTCGTTCACAGAGCGCCTACAATGAGCAGTTCTTC.

As regards this clonotype: A much larger clone lies one base from this, so it may be a read error. The chain is built from TRBV7-9 and TRBJ2-7; TRBD2 matches 8 bases. The J call may be incorrect, as the DNA end agrees better with TRBJ2-5. The CDR3 is 16 amino acids. The germline gives CDR1 SEHNR, CDR2 FQNEAQ (reference sequence). This CDR3 is CASSFLTSVYQGTQYF. The CDR3 region has the DNA TGTGCCAGCAGCTTCCTGACTAGCGTGTACCAAGGGACCCAGTACTTC.

The chain recombines TRBV7-2 with TRBJ2-7; D may be TRBD1 (7 bases). Germline lookup yields CDR1 SGHTA and CDR2 FQGNSA. V lost 2 bases and J lost 3, with 14 bases in between. The CDR3 length is 15 residues. The CDR3 sequence is CASSLSSGGIYEQYF. CDR3 in DNA: TGTGCCAGCAGCTTAAGTTCAGGGGGGATCTACGAGCAGTACTTC.

This clonotype was observed a handful of times. The chain combines TRBV10-3 with TRBJ2-2; 8 positions agree with TRBD1. V lost 10 bases, J lost 1 base, and 11 bases stayed unmatched. The germline CDR1 and CDR2 sequences are ENHRY and SYGVKD. The CDR3 is 16 amino acids. CDR3 in DNA: TGTGCCACGGGACAGGACTACTCGGAGAACACCGGGGAGCTGTTTTTT. Amino acids: CATGQDYSENTGELFF.

The rearrangement joins TRBV6-2 or TRBV6-3 to TRBJ1-1; 8 bases map to TRBD1. This CDR3 contains 14 residues. With 8 bases clipped from V and 4 bases from J, the junction kept 9 bases outside the gene matches. In germline, CDR1 is MNHEY, CDR2 SVGEGT. CDR3 in amino acids: CASSSRGPGTEAFF. CDR3 nucleotides: TGTGCCAGCTCGAGCAGGGGGCCTGGCACTGAAGCTTTCTTT.

The J gene is TRBJ2-1, the V gene TRBV20-1; 7 bases align to TRBD2. Per germline, CDR1 DFQATT and CDR2 SNEGSKA (reference sequence). The CDR3 runs 16 residues. J lost 0 bases, V lost 0 bases, and 5 bases had no gene match. Here the CDR3 reads CSARDWGRGSYNEQFF. As DNA, the CDR3 is TGCAGTGCTAGAGATTGGGGGAGGGGCTCCTACAATGAGCAGTTCTTC.

The V and J genes are TRBV11-3 and TRBJ1-2; unclear D gene. CDR3 length equals 16 residues. Trimming pared 1 base from V and 8 bases from J, leaving 20 bases between. The germline V gene has CDR1 SGHNT and CDR2 YENEEA. The CDR3 nucleotides are TGTGCCAGCAGCTTAGCCCTTCTTGTGGAGGGTCCCGGCTACACCTTC. This sequence encodes CASSLALLVEGPGYTF.

This clonotype has more than one count but fewer than ten. The J gene is TRBJ2-1, the V gene TRBV12-3 or TRBV12-4; 9 positions match TRBD1. This CDR3 is built from 17 residues. The ends lost 3 bases at V and 1 base at J; junction bases unmatched: 7. DNA of the CDR3: TGTGCCAGCAGTTTTACTCGGGGGACAGGGTCCTACAATGAGCAGTTCTTC. Its protein is CASSFTRGTGSYNEQFF.

The V and J genes are TRBV7-2 and TRBJ1-1; maybe TRBD1 (5 bases). From germline, CDR1 is SGHTA and CDR2 FQGNSA. CDR3 length: 13 residues. V lost 4 bases and J lost 8, with 14 bases in between. The CDR3 spells CASSSLGAREAFF. CDR3 coding DNA: TGTGCCAGCAGCTCCCTAGGGGCTAGGGAAGCTTTCTTT.

V is TRBV7-8 and J is TRBJ2-1, with 8 bases matching TRBD1. The CDR3 sequence is 14 residues long. Germline CDR1 is SGHVS and CDR2 is FQNEAQ. Trimming removed 5 bases from V and 2 bases from J; junction bases left unmatched: 2. The chain's CDR3 is CASSAQGAYNEQFF. In DNA form, the CDR3 reads TGTGCCAGCAGCGCACAGGGGGCCTACAATGAGCAGTTCTTC.

The chain couples TRBV2 to TRBJ2-3; no definite D call. Germline CDR1 reads SNHLY; CDR2 reads FYNNEI. V was clipped by 4 bases and J by 6 bases, with 14 bases between them. The CDR3 loop spans 14 amino acids. This CDR3 reads CASSASGDPDTQYF. The DNA for the CDR3 is TGTGCCAGCAGTGCTAGTGGGGATCCCGATACGCAGTATTTT.

The table lists this clonotype with a few counts. The rearrangement joins TRBV5-1 to TRBJ2-3, with 8 bases that match TRBD2. V shed 4 bases, J shed 0 bases, and the junction held 7 bases outside the gene matches. Germline CDR1 is SGHRS and CDR2 is YFSETQ. This CDR3 comprises 16 residues. The CDR3 reads CASSREGGLSTDTQYF. The CDR3 nucleotides read TGCGCCAGCAGCCGGGAGGGGGGCCTGAGCACAGATACGCAGTATTTT.

The J gene is TRBJ1-3, the V gene TRBV6-2 or TRBV6-3; a weak D match, TRBD1 (5 bases). V lost 7 bases to trimming and J lost 1 base, with 11 bases between them. The CDR3 contains 14 residues. CDR1 MNHEY and CDR2 SVGEGT come from the germline V gene. CDR3 residues: CASIEEGSGNTIYF. CDR3 DNA: TGTGCCAGCATCGAAGAGGGGTCTGGAAACACCATATATTTT.

The chain recombines TRBV29-1 with TRBJ1-1; tentative D call: TRBD1 (6 bases). This CDR3 is built from 13 residues. Trimming took off 6 bases at V and 5 bases at J, with 16 bases between the two ends. The V gene's germline CDR1 is SQVTM and CDR2 ANQGSEA. The DNA for the CDR3 is TGCAGCGTATACAGGGAGGTGTTGACTGAAGCTTTCTTT. Amino acids: CSVYREVLTEAFF.